This T cell receptor beta chain comes out of a study of Graves' ophthalmopathy and Graves' hyperthyroidism. Whole-study results and caveats: Most expanded clonotypes from thyroid (those above 0.001 frequency) were also found in blood. A 13-signature model separated ophthalmopathy from stable hyperthyroidism, just over 85% sensitivity, 80% to 83% specificity.

In germline, CDR1 is SQVTM, CDR2 ANQGSEA. V was pared by 7 bases and J by 4 bases, with 3 bases of the junction left unmatched. The CDR3 is 11 residues long. This clonotype came up many times. What it recognizes is unknown. The hyperthyroidism patients had a new diagnosis of under 2 months' duration and were aged 18 to 65. The authors diagnosed from clinical symptoms, serum thyroxine, TRAb, thyroid ultrasound and orbital computed tomography. From RNA, the CDR3 regions of TCR beta chains were amplified and sequenced. Scientists carried out first-round RT-PCR using HTBI primers and then a second-round multiplex PCR. TCRdb re-analysed the multiplex PCR reads in MiXCR, keeping a single row per CDR3 protein. This repertoire shows over a million distinct CDR3 sequences, about 36% found once; its top ten account for approximately 10%.

The V call is TRBV29-1, the J call TRBJ1-2; TRBD1 aligns across 7 bases. Material: peripheral blood or thyroid tissue (not recorded which). The receptor's source is an adult man with Graves' hyperthyroidism. In nucleotides, the CDR3 is TGCAGCGCCAGGACAGGCTATGGCTACACCTTC. Translating gives CSARTGYGYTF.